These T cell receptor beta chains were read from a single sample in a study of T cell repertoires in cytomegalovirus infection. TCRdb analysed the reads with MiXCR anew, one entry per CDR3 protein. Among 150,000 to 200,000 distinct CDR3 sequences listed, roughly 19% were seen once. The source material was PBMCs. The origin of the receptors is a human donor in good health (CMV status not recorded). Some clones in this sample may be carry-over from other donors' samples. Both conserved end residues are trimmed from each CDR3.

CDR3aa: ASSLGQTNTGELF; j_gene: TRBJ2-2; v_gene: TRBV5-1
CDR3aa: ASSLSQGITDTQY; j_gene: TRBJ2-3; v_gene: TRBV27
CDR3aa: ASSPGSLGEQY; j_gene: TRBJ2-7; v_gene: TRBV12-3/TRBV12-4
CDR3aa: ASSEPAYTEAF; j_gene: TRBJ1-1; v_gene: TRBV2
CDR3aa: SARTSGRGTGETQY; j_gene: TRBJ2-5; v_gene: TRBV20-1
CDR3aa: ASSQSSSSYNEQF; j_gene: TRBJ2-1; v_gene: TRBV3-1
CDR3aa: ASSPGGMLLGTEAF; j_gene: TRBJ1-1; v_gene: TRBV7-2
CDR3aa: ASSPGTGYMNTEAF; j_gene: TRBJ1-1; v_gene: TRBV27
CDR3aa: SASPGGAGGTEAF; j_gene: TRBJ1-1; v_gene: TRBV20-1
CDR3aa: ASSTTGTSGRGTQY; j_gene: TRBJ2-5; v_gene: TRBV28
CDR3aa: ASSPGTTEEQY; j_gene: TRBJ2-7; v_gene: TRBV5-1
CDR3aa: ASSPRVAGVADTQY; j_gene: TRBJ2-3; v_gene: TRBV9
CDR3aa: ASSLSPNEKLF; j_gene: TRBJ1-4; v_gene: TRBV7-2
CDR3aa: ASSFQGPTDTQY; j_gene: TRBJ2-3; v_gene: TRBV7-8
CDR3aa: SAREPLGGNTEAF; j_gene: TRBJ1-1; v_gene: TRBV20-1
CDR3aa: ASSVARNGDTQY; j_gene: TRBJ2-3; v_gene: TRBV9
CDR3aa: ASSSTGLAGYSTDTQY; j_gene: TRBJ2-3; v_gene: TRBV7-3
CDR3aa: ASSLSDRQGRSYNSPLH; j_gene: TRBJ1-6; v_gene: TRBV7-2
CDR3aa: ASSLAWDTYYEQY; j_gene: TRBJ2-7; v_gene: TRBV7-2
CDR3aa: ASSLGTGVGVNTEAF; j_gene: TRBJ1-1; v_gene: TRBV5-4
CDR3aa: ASSLQVGRWSNEQF; j_gene: TRBJ2-1; v_gene: TRBV7-2
CDR3aa: ASSLVPTSGGVNEQF; j_gene: TRBJ2-1; v_gene: TRBV5-1
CDR3aa: ASSIWTVNTEAF; j_gene: TRBJ1-1; v_gene: TRBV7-2
CDR3aa: ASSNGGSGGRTDTQY; j_gene: TRBJ2-3; v_gene: TRBV5-1
CDR3aa: ASSETSGRADNEQF; j_gene: TRBJ2-1; v_gene: TRBV6-1
CDR3aa: ASTLGIQPQH; j_gene: TRBJ1-5; v_gene: TRBV12-3/TRBV12-4
CDR3aa: ASSLRMRPGEKLF; j_gene: TRBJ1-4; v_gene: TRBV7-2
CDR3aa: ASGLVPEKGGYT; j_gene: TRBJ1-2; v_gene: TRBV12-5
CDR3aa: ASSLVGARTDTQY; j_gene: TRBJ2-3; v_gene: TRBV7-2
CDR3aa: SAQGLDTEAF; j_gene: TRBJ1-1; v_gene: TRBV29-1
CDR3aa: SAVLNTEAF; j_gene: TRBJ1-1; v_gene: TRBV20-1
CDR3aa: ASSAGGRTDTQY; j_gene: TRBJ2-3; v_gene: TRBV5-4
CDR3aa: ASSYSKRGLSSYNSPLH; j_gene: TRBJ1-6; v_gene: TRBV6-6
CDR3aa: ASSERKGPQH; j_gene: TRBJ1-5; v_gene: TRBV25-1
CDR3aa: ASSSQSRGSYNEQF; j_gene: TRBJ2-1; v_gene: TRBV6-2/TRBV6-3
CDR3aa: SARVPPGLAGELYNEQF; j_gene: TRBJ2-1; v_gene: TRBV20-1
CDR3aa: SAHKTSGGTNNEQF; j_gene: TRBJ2-1; v_gene: TRBV20-1
CDR3aa: ASSPPWGGAGNEQF; j_gene: TRBJ2-1; v_gene: TRBV2